Following are 26 T cell receptor beta chains from one sample sequenced in a study of vaccination effects on CD4 cells after COVID-19. Assay used: immunoSEQ multiplex PCR; TCRdb lists only in-frame clones, some missing. The table has 20,000 to 25,000 clones, approximately 79% seen once. Before sequencing took place, the ViraFEST assay used viral peptide pools to expand antigen-specific CD4+ T cells. Upon completion of more than 9 days in culture, CD4+ T cells were isolated. Each participant was given two doses of one vaccine (BNT162b2 or mRNA-1273). No antigens are known for them. Sequencing used CD4+ T cells from PBMCs cultured with HCoV-229E spike peptides, obtained after COVID-19 vaccination. All receptors derive from a human donor who received a COVID-19 vaccine.

The gene calls are TRBV2 and TRBJ2-1; D gene unclear. Germline-derived CDR1 and CDR2 are SNHLY and FYNNEI. The CDR3 has 15 amino acids. Trimming stripped 4 bases from V and 3 bases from J, with 13 bases between. Here the CDR3 reads CASSVSGLNYNEQFF. Here the CDR3 DNA reads TGTGCCAGCAGTGTGTCCGGGCTTAACTACAATGAGCAGTTCTTC.

The chain links TRBV6-5 to TRBJ1-2, with D perhaps matching TRBD1 (6 bases). The germline V gene encodes CDR1 MNHEY and CDR2 SVGAGI. The CDR3 sequence is 15 residues long. Trimming took 6 bases from V and 4 from J, leaving 18 bases between them. The CDR3 spells CASRIEGGAGYGYTF. The CDR3 DNA is TGTGCCAGCAGAATCGAGGGGGGGGCGGGCTATGGCTACACCTTC.

The chain is built from TRBV7-9 and TRBJ1-2; D not resolved. Germline V gene sequence: CDR1 SEHNR, CDR2 FQNEAQ (reference sequence). The length of the CDR3 is 13 residues. Trimming pared 4 bases from V and 1 base from J, leaving 7 bases between. Written as DNA, the CDR3 is TGTGCCAGCAGCTCCAGTAATAACTATGGCTACACCTTC. This encodes CASSSSNNYGYTF.

The chain employs TRBV10-3 and TRBJ2-3; 9 bases are a match to TRBD2. The CDR3 length is 16 residues. Germline CDR1 is ENHRY and CDR2 is SYGVKD. V dropped 7 bases and J dropped 7; count of bases not matched to a gene: 15. The CDR3 coding sequence is TGTGCCATCACTCCCACCGGCGGCGGGGGGGGGAATACGCAGTATTTT. The encoded protein is CAITPTGGGGGNTQYF.

Only a few counts were recorded for this clone. The CDR3 reads CASSSGQTTDTQYF. CDR3 nucleotide sequence: TGTGCCAGCAGCTCGGGACAAACCACAGATACGCAGTATTTT. J is TRBJ2-3 and V is TRBV7-2, with D perhaps TRBD1 (6 bases). Per germline, CDR1 SGHTA and CDR2 FQGNSA. There are 14 residues in the CDR3. The V end was cut by 4 bases, the J end by 2 bases, with 10 bases between.

A single count supports this clone. The rearrangement links TRBV5-1 to TRBJ2-5; possible D gene TRBD1, 7 bases. The CDR3 extends over 14 amino acids. The V and J ends lost 0 bases and 4 bases respectively, with 10 bases between them. In germline, CDR1 is SGHRS, CDR2 YFSETQ. CDR3 sequence: CASSLGQGGETQYF. The DNA of the CDR3 is TGCGCCAGCAGCTTGGGACAGGGAGGAGAGACCCAGTACTTC.

The genes are TRBV6-5 and TRBJ1-4; D remains unclear. Germline V CDR1 and CDR2: MNHEY, SVGAGI. The V gene lost 7 bases and the J gene lost 4 bases, with 10 bases spanning the gap. The CDR3 consists of 13 residues. CDR3 sequence reads: CASKGQFNEKLFF. CDR3 sequence (DNA): TGTGCCAGCAAGGGTCAGTTTAATGAAAAACTGTTTTTT.

The chain employs TRBV6-1 and TRBJ2-5; the D is unclear. The CDR3 is made up of 17 amino acids. Per the germline V gene, CDR1 is MNHNS and CDR2 is SASEGT. V was clipped by 2 bases and J by 1 base, with 17 bases between them. CDR3 region: CASSELRGALLQETQYF. CDR3 in DNA: TGTGCCAGCAGTGAACTGAGAGGAGCCTTACTCCAAGAGACCCAGTACTTC.

V and J are TRBV2 and TRBJ1-5; 9 bases match TRBD1. The germline V gene encodes CDR1 SNHLY and CDR2 FYNNEI. After removal of 7 bases from V and 6 bases from J, the junction contained 4 bases not matched to a gene. This CDR3 has 13 amino acids. The chain's CDR3 is CASTWDRAQPQHF. The CDR3 DNA reads TGTGCCAGCACGTGGGACAGGGCTCAGCCCCAGCATTTT. Supplemented by reference TRBV2 and TRBJ1-5, the full variable domain reads EPEVTQTPSHQVTQMGQEVILRCVPISNHLYFYWYRQILGQKVEFLVSFYNNEISEKSEIFDDQFSVERPDGSNFTLKIRSTKLEDSAMYFCASTWDRAQPQHFGDGTRLSIL.

The V gene is TRBV5-1, the J gene TRBJ1-1; D is uncertain. The CDR3 has 14 amino acids. Germline CDR1 SGHRS, CDR2 YFSETQ. Trimming removed 1 base at V and 4 bases at J, with 11 bases between. For the CDR3, the DNA is TGCGCCAGCAGCTTGCGTCCGGGTGGCACTGAAGCTTTCTTT. Translated: CASSLRPGGTEAFF.

The gene calls are TRBV6-5 and TRBJ1-6; TRBD1 matches 7 bases. The V gene's germline CDR1 is MNHEY and CDR2 SVGAGI. The CDR3 sequence is 14 residues long. V dropped 6 bases and J dropped 10; count of bases not matched to a gene: 9. The CDR3 nucleotides are TGTGCCAGCAGCCCAAGACAGGGTGGCTCACCCCTCCACTTT. It is translated as CASSPRQGGSPLHF.

The V gene is TRBV7-2, the J gene TRBJ1-4; 7 bases fit TRBD1. Germline CDR1 is SGHTA and CDR2 is FQGNSA. V lost 5 bases, J lost 1 base, and 4 bases stayed unmatched. This CDR3 comprises 15 residues. The CDR3 sequence is CASSPRGQTNEKLFF. CDR3 in DNA: TGTGCCAGCAGCCCTAGGGGGCAAACTAATGAAAAACTGTTTTTT.

J is TRBJ2-5 and V is TRBV29-1; the match to TRBD2 covers 9 bases. The CDR3 runs to 14 residues. Germline-derived CDR1 and CDR2 are SQVTM and ANQGSEA. Unmatched junction bases numbered 9, after V lost 3 bases and J lost 7 bases. In DNA form, the CDR3 reads TGCAGCGTTGATATAGCGGGAGTGTATGGGACCCAGTACTTC. It codes for CSVDIAGVYGTQYF.

The CDR3 spells CASSPGQTSYEQYF. For the CDR3, the DNA is TGTGCCAGCTCACCAGGGCAAACAAGCTACGAGCAGTACTTC. The chain carries TRBV18 and TRBJ2-7; D is ambiguous. This CDR3 contains 14 residues. The V and J ends lost 2 bases and 3 bases respectively, with 11 bases between them. CDR1 KGHSH and CDR2 LQKENI come from the germline V gene.

The chain uses TRBV20-1 and TRBJ1-1; D might be TRBD1 (6 bases). The V end was cut by 3 bases, the J end by 5 bases, with 13 bases between. There are 13 residues in the CDR3. From germline, CDR1 is DFQATT and CDR2 SNEGSKA (reference sequence). The CDR3 bases are TGCAGTGCTAGTAAGGGGGGGGGAACTGAAGCTTTCTTT. This codes for CSASKGGGTEAFF.

The V and J genes are TRBV7-2 and TRBJ2-1, with 8 bases identical to TRBD2. J was trimmed by 6 bases and V by 5 bases; bases with no gene match: 9. Germline V gene data show CDR1 as SGHTA and CDR2 as FQGNSA. The CDR3 length is 15 residues. CDR3 coding DNA: TGTGCCAGCAGCCATACTAGCGGCAGACTCAATGAGCAGTTCTTC. This encodes CASSHTSGRLNEQFF.

For this clone: Other DNA sequences of this sample code for an identical CDR3. The gene calls are TRBV6-1 and TRBJ2-3; TRBD2 aligns across 12 bases. With V trimmed by 2 bases and J by 4 bases, 1 base remained unmatched. CDR1 MNHNS and CDR2 SASEGT come from the germline V gene. There are 15 residues in the CDR3. The CDR3 region is CASSELAGGPDTQYF. The CDR3 coding sequence is TGTGCCAGCAGTGAACTAGCGGGGGGGCCAGATACGCAGTATTTT.

The chain is built from TRBV5-5 and TRBJ1-5; D is ambiguous. The CDR3 extends over 13 amino acids. The V and J ends lost 4 bases and 4 bases respectively, with 9 bases between them. Germline V gene data show CDR1 as SGHKS and CDR2 as YYEKEE (reference sequence). This CDR3 reads CASSIRDNQPQHF. The CDR3 DNA is TGTGCCAGCAGCATCCGGGATAATCAGCCCCAGCATTTT.

V is TRBV2 and J is TRBJ1-2, with a possible D match to TRBD1 (5 bases). This CDR3 comprises 14 residues. CDR1 and CDR2 from the germline V gene are SNHLY and FYNNEI. The V gene lost 3 bases and the J gene lost 5 bases, with 13 bases spanning the gap. The CDR3 loop is CASSDQGMGYGYTF. The CDR3 coding sequence is TGTGCCAGCAGTGACCAGGGTATGGGGTATGGCTACACCTTC.

This clone has more than one count but fewer than ten. The V gene is TRBV6-5, the J gene TRBJ1-5; D remains ambiguous. Trimming took 10 bases from V and 0 from J, leaving 10 bases between them. The CDR3 is made up of 13 amino acids. Germline lookup yields CDR1 MNHEY and CDR2 SVGAGI. CDR3 region: CATYDYSNQPQHF. CDR3 sequence (DNA): TGTGCCACCTACGATTATAGCAATCAGCCCCAGCATTTT.

The chain uses TRBV9 and TRBJ2-5, with 8 bases lining up with TRBD2. This CDR3 region has 16 residues. Germline assignment: CDR1 SGDLS and CDR2 YYNGEE. J lost 5 bases, V lost 0 bases, and 9 bases had no gene match. The CDR3 loop is CASSVAGRGGGETQYF. The CDR3 DNA is TGTGCCAGCAGCGTAGCTGGCCGGGGGGGCGGGGAGACCCAGTACTTC.

The chain couples TRBV21-1 to TRBJ2-3; no check of the table's D call, TRBD2, against the DNA was made. TRBV21-1 is given as a pseudogene. This CDR3 region has 21 residues. This CDR3 reads CASTTSIPGLAGGLPTDTQYF. CDR3 sequence (DNA): TGTGCCAGCACCACCTCTATACCGGGACTAGCGGGAGGCCTTCCCACAGATACGCAGTATTTT.

This clone was counted a single time. This chain links TRBV10-2 with TRBJ2-1; 11 bases line up with TRBD1. The J segment lost 6 bases and the V segment lost 10 bases, leaving 11 bases of the junction unmatched. Germline assignment: CDR1 WSHSY and CDR2 SAAADI. The CDR3 covers 15 residues. CDR3 protein: CATKIGQGALNEQFF. In DNA form, the CDR3 reads TGCGCCACCAAAATTGGACAGGGGGCCCTCAATGAGCAGTTCTTC.

The chain links TRBV11-2 to TRBJ2-3; 9 nucleotides align to TRBD2. Unmatched junction bases numbered 15, after V lost 0 bases and J lost 2 bases. The CDR3 length is 20 residues. CDR1 is SGHAT, CDR2 FQNNGV, per germline. Here the CDR3 DNA reads TGTGCCAGCAGCTTAGATAAAATCCTAGCGGGGATAGATCACACAGATACGCAGTATTTT. Amino acids: CASSLDKILAGIDHTDTQYF.

This clone was observed a few times. The chain couples TRBV27 to TRBJ2-2, with a tentative D call TRBD2 (6 bases). V was cut by 3 bases and J by 7 bases, with 12 bases left in between. Looked up from germline, CDR1 is MNHEY and CDR2 is SMNVEV (reference sequence). The CDR3 spans 14 residues. The CDR3 here is CASSFWRDSGELFF. The CDR3 bases are TGTGCCAGCAGTTTTTGGCGGGATAGCGGGGAGCTGTTTTTT.

This clone was seen only a few times. This chain connects TRBV6-2 or TRBV6-3 to TRBJ1-2; 7 nucleotides align to TRBD1. The V gene's germline CDR1 is MNHEY and CDR2 SVGEGT. Trimming cost V 2 bases and J 8 bases; bases outside gene matches: 5. The CDR3 is 13 amino acids. This CDR3 reads CASSYGTAEGYTF. The DNA for the CDR3 is TGTGCCAGCAGTTACGGGACAGCTGAGGGCTACACCTTC.